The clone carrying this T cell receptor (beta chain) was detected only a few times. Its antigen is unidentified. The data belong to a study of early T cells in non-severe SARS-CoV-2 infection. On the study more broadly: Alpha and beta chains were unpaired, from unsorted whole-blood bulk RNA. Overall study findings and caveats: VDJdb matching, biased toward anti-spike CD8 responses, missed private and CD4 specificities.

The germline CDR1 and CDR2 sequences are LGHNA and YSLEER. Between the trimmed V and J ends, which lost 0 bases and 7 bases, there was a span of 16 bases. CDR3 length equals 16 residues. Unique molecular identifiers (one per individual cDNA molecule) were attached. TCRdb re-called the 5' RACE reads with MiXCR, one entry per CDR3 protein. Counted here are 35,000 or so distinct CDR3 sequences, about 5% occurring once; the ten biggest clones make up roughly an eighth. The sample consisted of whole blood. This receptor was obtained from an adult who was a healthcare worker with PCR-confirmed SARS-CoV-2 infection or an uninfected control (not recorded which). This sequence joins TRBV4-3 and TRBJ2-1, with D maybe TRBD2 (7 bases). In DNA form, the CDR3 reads TGCGCCAGCAGCCAAGATTGGAGGGGGGGCCGGAATGAGCAGTTCTTC. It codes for CASSQDWRGGRNEQFF.